Each of the 32 T cell receptor beta chains below was sequenced from the same sample in a study of cytomegalovirus exposure and HLA in healthy donors. Both 60 Vbeta primers and 13 Jbeta primers went into the PCR. Only in-frame clones appear in the TCRdb table, and some are missing; sequencing was by immunoSEQ multiplex PCR. The sample carries around 150,000 clones, 50% to 75% recorded once. Material: PBMCs. The receptors were sampled from a woman aged 55-70 years in good health and CMV-seropositive.

V gene TRBV5-8 combines with J gene TRBJ1-3; tentative D call: TRBD1 (5 bases). From germline, CDR1 is SGHTS and CDR2 YDEGEE. V was trimmed by 2 bases and J by 0 bases, leaving 9 bases between them. This CDR3 has 15 residues. In DNA, the CDR3 is TGTGCCAGCAGCTTTGGGGGGACCTCTGGAAACACCATATATTTT. Its translation is CASSFGGTSGNTIYF.

This clone was seen a few times. This chain links TRBV28 with TRBJ2-1, with 11 bases matching TRBD2. After removal of 2 bases from V and 4 bases from J, the junction contained 4 bases not matched to a gene. There are 16 residues in the CDR3. Germline V CDR1 and CDR2: MDHEN, SYDVKM. CDR3 nucleotide sequence: TGTGCCAGCAGTTTACTAGCGGGAGGAGAATACAATGAGCAGTTCTTC. Translation gives CASSLLAGGEYNEQFF.

The V and J genes are TRBV7-9 and TRBJ2-3; tentatively, D is TRBD1 (6 bases). The CDR3 runs to 12 residues. Germline CDR1 and CDR2: SEHNR and FQNEAQ (reference sequence). V was pared by 3 bases and J by 11 bases, with 12 bases between. The CDR3 protein is CASSFGQGQQYF. Written as DNA, the CDR3 is TGTGCCAGCAGCTTTGGGCAGGGACAGCAGTATTTT. Combining the CDR3 with reference TRBV7-9 and TRBJ2-3 gives the whole variable domain DTGVSQNPRHKITKRGQNVTFRCDPISEHNRLYWYRQTLGQGPEFLTYFQNEAQLEKSRLLSDRFSAERPKGSFSTLEIQRTEQGDSAMYLCASSFGQGQQYFGPGTRLTVL.

V usage is TRBV15 and J usage is TRBJ1-4; maybe TRBD1 (6 bases). Germline V gene sequence: CDR1 LNHNV, CDR2 YYDKDF (reference sequence). CDR3 length: 15 amino acids. V was clipped by 0 bases and J by 2 bases, with 7 bases between them. The CDR3 nucleotides are TGTGCCACCAGCAGAGATAGGGGGACTAATGAAAAACTGTTTTTT. As protein: CATSRDRGTNEKLFF.

V and J are TRBV28 and TRBJ1-3, with D uncertain. Germline values: CDR1 MDHEN, CDR2 SYDVKM. Trimming removed 5 bases from V and 0 bases from J, with 11 bases in between. The CDR3 has 15 residues. The CDR3 sequence is CASSLGGSSGNTIYF. The CDR3 nucleotides read TGTGCCAGCAGTCTGGGAGGGTCCTCTGGAAACACCATATATTTT.

This clone was picked up a small number of times. The CDR3 nucleotides are TGTGCCAGCAGTGATCCCCTCCACGAGCAGTACTTC. Amino acids: CASSDPLHEQYF. The chain couples TRBV2 to TRBJ2-7; no clear D. V was cut by 3 bases and J by 5 bases, with 8 bases left in between. Germline CDR1 SNHLY, CDR2 FYNNEI. CDR3 length equals 12 residues.

V gene TRBV29-1 combines with J gene TRBJ2-7; D is possibly TRBD2 (5 bases). The CDR3 consists of 13 residues. Germline CDR1 is SQVTM and CDR2 is ANQGSEA. Trimming cost V 4 bases and J 0 bases, with 10 bases left between them. The CDR3 reads CSVAAGLSYEQYF. DNA of the CDR3: TGCAGCGTTGCCGCGGGCCTCTCCTACGAGCAGTACTTC.

The J gene is TRBJ2-5, the V gene TRBV7-2; D is perhaps TRBD2 (5 bases). The CDR3 contains 15 residues. Germline assignment: CDR1 SGHTA and CDR2 FQGNSA. V was trimmed by 5 bases and J by 4 bases, leaving 17 bases between them. CDR3 nucleotides: TGTGCCAGCAGCCCGAGGGCAGGTCAAATAGAGACCCAGTACTTC. Translating it yields CASSPRAGQIETQYF. The full variable domain, in which reference TRBV7-2 and TRBJ2-5 provide the parts outside the CDR3, is GAGVSQSPSNKVTEKGKDVELRCDPISGHTALYWYRQSLGQGLEFLIYFQGNSAPDKSGLPSDRFSAERTGGSVSTLTIQRTQQEDSAVYLCASSPRAGQIETQYFGPGTRLLVL.

The rearrangement uses TRBV7-3 and TRBJ2-5; possible D gene TRBD2, 7 bases. The germline V gene has CDR1 SGHTA and CDR2 FQGTGA. The CDR3 consists of 15 residues. Trimming cost V 2 bases and J 4 bases, with 14 bases left between them. CDR3 in DNA: TGTGCCAGCAGCTTATGGGGGAGGGGGGGAGAGACCCAGTACTTC. It specifies CASSLWGRGGETQYF.

This clone was picked up a small number of times. The chain uses TRBV5-4 and TRBJ1-2; D may be TRBD1 (5 bases). Germline V CDR1 and CDR2: SGHNT, YYREEE (reference sequence). V gave up 0 bases and J gave up 5 bases, with 17 bases separating them. The CDR3 runs 16 residues. The CDR3 bases are TGTGCCAGCAGCTTGGAAGGGGCGGGGCGCGGATATGGCTACACCTTC. It codes for CASSLEGAGRGYGYTF.

The rearrangement links TRBV4-1 to TRBJ1-4, with 8 bases lining up with TRBD1. With 3 bases clipped from V and 7 bases from J, the junction kept 10 bases outside the gene matches. CDR1 MGHRA and CDR2 YSYEKL come from the germline V gene. CDR3 length: 16 amino acids. The CDR3 DNA follows: TGCGCCAGCAGCCAGACGCCGGGACAGGCGGGTGAAAAACTGTTTTTT. Amino acids: CASSQTPGQAGEKLFF.

V and J are TRBV28 and TRBJ1-1, with D possibly matching TRBD1 (5 bases). Trimming took 5 bases from V and 2 from J, leaving 12 bases between them. The germline V gene encodes CDR1 MDHEN and CDR2 SYDVKM. The length of the CDR3 is 14 residues. This CDR3 is CASSSPGLNTEAFF. The CDR3 DNA reads as TGTGCCAGCAGTAGCCCAGGGCTTAACACTGAAGCTTTCTTT.

The chain uses TRBV6-5 and TRBJ1-2; weak D call: TRBD1 (6 bases). V was trimmed by 3 bases and J by 5 bases, leaving 13 bases between them. In germline, CDR1 is MNHEY, CDR2 SVGAGI. This CDR3 is built from 14 residues. The CDR3 loop reads CASSYIGGPYGYTF. The CDR3, as DNA: TGTGCCAGCAGTTATATCGGGGGGCCATATGGCTACACCTTC.

This clone has more than one count but fewer than ten. The chain uses TRBV11-2 and TRBJ2-3; TRBD1 matches 7 bases. There are 14 residues in the CDR3. CDR1 and CDR2 from the germline V gene are SGHAT and FQNNGV. The V and J ends lost 4 bases and 2 bases, in that order; junction bases with no gene match: 3. CDR3 coding DNA: TGTGCCAGCAGCTCGGGACAGCACACAGATACGCAGTATTTT. It codes for CASSSGQHTDTQYF.

In this sample, this clone turned up a few times. The chain links TRBV4-2 to TRBJ2-2; 11 bases match TRBD2. The CDR3 sequence is 15 residues long. Trimming removed 1 base from V and 5 bases from J; junction bases left unmatched: 0. Germline V lookup: CDR1 LGHNA, CDR2 YNFKEQ. CDR3 region: CASSQGLAGTGELFF. The DNA for the CDR3 is TGTGCCAGCAGCCAAGGACTAGCGGGAACCGGGGAGCTGTTTTTT.

This clone was found a few times. This CDR3 reads CASSGGGRTDTQYF. As DNA, the CDR3 is TGTGCCAGCAGCGGGGGGGGCCGCACAGATACGCAGTATTTT. The chain joins TRBV9 to TRBJ2-3, with a possible D match to TRBD2 (7 bases). The CDR3 contains 14 residues. Germline values: CDR1 SGDLS, CDR2 YYNGEE. The V and J ends lost 3 bases and 1 base respectively, with 9 bases between them.

The genes are TRBV19 and TRBJ1-2; a weak D match, TRBD1 (5 bases). Trimming took off 4 bases at V and 6 bases at J, with 15 bases between the two ends. CDR1 and CDR2 (germline): LNHDA, SQIVND (reference sequence). The CDR3 extends over 14 amino acids. The CDR3 spells CASSTRAGRDGYTF. Here the CDR3 DNA reads TGTGCCAGTAGTACCAGGGCCGGGCGTGATGGCTACACCTTC.

This clone was detected only a few times. V and J are TRBV7-9 and TRBJ2-5; 11 bases fit TRBD2. This CDR3 region has 16 residues. Germline V gene sequence: CDR1 SEHNR, CDR2 FQNEAQ (reference sequence). V shed 5 bases and J 0 bases; nucleotides not matched to a gene: 5. The CDR3: CASSAASGGYQETQYF. The CDR3 region has the DNA TGTGCCAGCAGCGCGGCTAGCGGGGGGTACCAAGAGACCCAGTACTTC.

This clone has more than one count but fewer than ten. V usage is TRBV16 and J usage is TRBJ1-5; D unclear. Per germline, CDR1 KGHSY and CDR2 FQNENV. CDR3 length: 13 residues. V lost 1 base and J lost 8, with 9 bases in between. The CDR3 DNA reads TGTGCCAGCAGCCAATTTAGTGGAGAGCCCCAGCATTTT. This codes for CASSQFSGEPQHF. Together with reference TRBV16 and TRBJ1-5, the CDR3 gives the full variable domain: GEEVAQTPKHLVRGEGQKAKLYCAPIKGHSYVFWYQQVLKNEFKFLISFQNENVFDETGMPKERFSAKCLPNSPCSLEIQATKLEDSAVYFCASSQFSGEPQHFGDGTRLSIL.

The chain uses TRBV2 and TRBJ2-4; 7 nucleotides match TRBD2. The germline gives CDR1 SNHLY, CDR2 FYNNEI. CDR3 length: 12 residues. Germline trimming cut 6 bases from V and 10 bases from J; bases unmatched to any gene: 6. Written as DNA, the CDR3 is TGTGCCAGCAGGGGGTGGGAGGGGATTCAGTACTTC. As protein: CASRGWEGIQYF.

This clone has only a few counts. This chain uses TRBV18 with TRBJ2-1; 8 bases are a match to TRBD1. Germline V gene data show CDR1 as KGHSH and CDR2 as LQKENI. This CDR3 spans 16 amino acids. J was trimmed by 6 bases and V by 3 bases; bases with no gene match: 10. In DNA form, the CDR3 reads TGTGCCAGCTCACCCCCAGACAGGGGAACAGTCAATGAGCAGTTCTTC. It encodes CASSPPDRGTVNEQFF.

This clone was recorded once. The rearrangement uses TRBV6-5 and TRBJ2-7; D is perhaps TRBD2 (5 bases). The CDR3 loop spans 13 amino acids. Germline V CDR1 and CDR2: MNHEY, SVGAGI. The V end was cut by 0 bases, the J end by 6 bases, with 9 bases between. The chain's CDR3 is CASSYSSAGEQYF. The CDR3 nucleotides read TGTGCCAGCAGTTACTCGAGCGCGGGCGAGCAGTACTTC.

As concerns this clone: Different DNA sequences within this sample yield the same CDR3. The rearrangement links TRBV29-1 to TRBJ2-7; 11 bases map to TRBD2. This CDR3 comprises 13 residues. Germline CDR1 is SQVTM and CDR2 is ANQGSEA. V lost 5 bases to trimming and J lost 4 bases; unmatched junction nucleotides: 4. CDR3 residues: CSVMRTSGYEQYF. The CDR3 DNA reads as TGCAGCGTTATGCGGACTAGCGGGTACGAGCAGTACTTC.

This clone was detected a few times. The rearrangement uses TRBV7-9 and TRBJ2-1; 10 nucleotides align to TRBD2. This CDR3 is built from 17 residues. CDR1 and CDR2 (germline): SEHNR, FQNEAQ (reference sequence). The ends lost 4 bases at V and 5 bases at J; junction bases unmatched: 11. CDR3 in DNA: TGTGCCAGCAGCTCCCTAGCGGGAGAGGGCTTTAACAATGAGCAGTTCTTC. Protein sequence: CASSSLAGEGFNNEQFF.

This clone has only a few counts. The chain carries TRBV19 and TRBJ1-5; TRBD1 agrees at 8 bases. Germline assignment: CDR1 LNHDA and CDR2 SQIVND (reference sequence). The CDR3 loop spans 16 amino acids. Trimming at V came to 4 bases and at J to 0 bases, leaving 5 bases not matched to a gene. CDR3 nucleotides: TGTGCCAGTAGTACGGGTACAGGGGGTAGCAATCAGCCCCAGCATTTT. Its translation is CASSTGTGGSNQPQHF.

The gene calls are TRBV6-5 and TRBJ2-1; perhaps TRBD2 as D (6 bases). The V gene's germline CDR1 is MNHEY and CDR2 SVGAGI. This CDR3 region has 13 residues. The germline V and J ends were trimmed by 0 bases and 9 bases, with 9 bases remaining between them. The CDR3 loop reads CASSYSEGSEQFF. The CDR3, as DNA: TGTGCCAGCAGTTACTCGGAGGGGAGTGAGCAGTTCTTC.

The chain links TRBV18 to TRBJ2-2; maybe TRBD1 (5 bases). Germline V gene data show CDR1 as KGHSH and CDR2 as LQKENI. Trimming took off 5 bases at V and 5 bases at J, with 12 bases between the two ends. The CDR3 consists of 14 residues. The CDR3 here is CASSVTARTGELFF. CDR3 nucleotides: TGTGCCAGCTCAGTGACAGCCCGGACCGGGGAGCTGTTTTTT.

The rearrangement joins TRBV4-1 to TRBJ2-1, with 8 bases lining up with TRBD2. Per the germline V gene, CDR1 is MGHRA and CDR2 is YSYEKL. V shed 3 bases, J shed 1 base, and the junction held 2 bases outside the gene matches. CDR3 length: 15 residues. The CDR3 here is CASSQRGDSYNEQFF. For the CDR3, the DNA is TGCGCCAGCAGCCAGCGGGGGGATTCCTACAATGAGCAGTTCTTC.

The rearrangement joins TRBV5-1 to TRBJ1-3, with D unclear. The V gene's germline CDR1 is SGHRS and CDR2 YFSETQ. The CDR3 runs 16 residues. The V gene lost 0 bases and the J gene lost 0 bases, with 10 bases spanning the gap. The CDR3 protein is CASSLATVNSGNTIYF. As DNA, the CDR3 is TGCGCCAGCAGCTTGGCCACAGTGAACTCTGGAAACACCATATATTTT.

The chain has TRBV5-8 and TRBJ2-1; D unclear. Germline V gene sequence: CDR1 SGHTS, CDR2 YDEGEE. V was shortened by 2 bases and J by 0 bases, with 15 bases between the two germline ends. This CDR3 comprises 17 residues. The CDR3 DNA reads as TGTGCCAGCAGCTTTGTCTGGAGCTCGAGCTCCTACAATGAGCAGTTCTTC. Amino acid sequence: CASSFVWSSSSYNEQFF.

The rearrangement joins TRBV5-1 to TRBJ2-7; TRBD1 agrees at 9 bases. V was pared by 5 bases and J by 1 base, with 1 base of the junction left unmatched. The CDR3 consists of 13 residues. CDR1 is SGHRS and CDR2 is YFSETQ in the germline V gene. The CDR3 sequence: CASRGTGSYEQYF. CDR3 in DNA: TGCGCCAGCAGAGGGACAGGGTCCTACGAGCAGTACTTC.

This clone showed up just a few times. J is TRBJ1-1 and V is TRBV15; no clear D. The V end lost 4 bases, the J end lost 11 bases, and 20 bases lay between the germline ends. Germline V gene data show CDR1 as LNHNV and CDR2 as YYDKDF (reference sequence). CDR3 length: 14 residues. The chain's CDR3 is CATSKRHITLNAFF. In DNA, the CDR3 is TGTGCCACCAGCAAAAGACATATAACACTGAACGCTTTCTTT.